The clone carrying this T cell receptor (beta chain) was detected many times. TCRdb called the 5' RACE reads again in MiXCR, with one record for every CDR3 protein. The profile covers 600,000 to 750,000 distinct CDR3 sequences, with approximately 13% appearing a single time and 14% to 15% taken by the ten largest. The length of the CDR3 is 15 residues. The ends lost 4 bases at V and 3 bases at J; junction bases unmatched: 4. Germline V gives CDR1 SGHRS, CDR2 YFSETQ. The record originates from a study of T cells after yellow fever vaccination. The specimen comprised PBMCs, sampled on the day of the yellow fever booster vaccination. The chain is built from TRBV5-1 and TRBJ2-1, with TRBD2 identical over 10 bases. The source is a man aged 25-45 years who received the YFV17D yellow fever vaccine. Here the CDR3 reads CASSPSGRDYNEQFF. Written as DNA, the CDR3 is TGCGCCAGCAGCCCCAGCGGGAGGGACTACAATGAGCAGTTCTTC.